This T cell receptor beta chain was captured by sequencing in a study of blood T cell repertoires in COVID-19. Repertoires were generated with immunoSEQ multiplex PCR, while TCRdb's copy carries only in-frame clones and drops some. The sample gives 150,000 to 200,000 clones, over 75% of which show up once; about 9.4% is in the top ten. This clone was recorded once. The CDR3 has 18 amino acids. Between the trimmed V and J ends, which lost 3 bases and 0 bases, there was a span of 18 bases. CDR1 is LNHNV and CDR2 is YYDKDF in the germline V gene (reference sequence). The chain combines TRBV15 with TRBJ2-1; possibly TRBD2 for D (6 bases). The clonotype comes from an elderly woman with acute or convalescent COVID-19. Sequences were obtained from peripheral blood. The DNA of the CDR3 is TGTGCCACCAGCAGTAGGCGGCGGGGCCTCGGCTCCTACAATGAGCAGTTCTTC. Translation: CATSSRRRGLGSYNEQFF.